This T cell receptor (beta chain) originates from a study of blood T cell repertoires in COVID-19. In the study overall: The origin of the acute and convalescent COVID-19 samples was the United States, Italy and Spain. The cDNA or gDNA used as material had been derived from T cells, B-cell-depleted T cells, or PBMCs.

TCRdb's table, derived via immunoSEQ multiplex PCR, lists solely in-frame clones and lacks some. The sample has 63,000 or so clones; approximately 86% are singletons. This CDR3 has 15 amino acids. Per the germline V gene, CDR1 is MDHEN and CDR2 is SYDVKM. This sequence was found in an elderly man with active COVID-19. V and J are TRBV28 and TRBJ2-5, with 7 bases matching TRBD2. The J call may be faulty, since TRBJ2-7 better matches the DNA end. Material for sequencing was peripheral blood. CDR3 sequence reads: CASSLRLAGTYEQYF. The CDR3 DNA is TGTGCCAGCAGTTTAAGATTAGCGGGCACCTACGAGCAGTACTTC.